These 32 T cell receptor beta chains share one sample of origin, sequenced in a study of regulatory T cells in long-lasting Graves disease. Specified time point: newly diagnosed GD, antithyroid drugs for less than 3 months. PBMC-extracted RNA yielded the TCR library. CDR3-region Arm-PCR and iRepertoire HTBI primers produced the TCR beta libraries. Using its own MiXCR run on the multiplex PCR reads, TCRdb lists one record per CDR3 protein. The sample consists of about 620,000 distinct CDR3 sequences, around 15% of them appearing once. This sample also appeared in a second study, on T cells in Graves' hyperthyroidism and ophthalmopathy.

The sample in question was peripheral blood mononuclear cells (PBMCs), obtained at new diagnosis, from a patient treated with antithyroid drugs. The receptors stem from a woman between 25 and 40 years old with Graves disease.

This clonotype has ten or more counts. This chain links TRBV20-1 with TRBJ1-2, with D perhaps TRBD1 (6 bases). The V and J ends lost 3 bases and 3 bases respectively, with 17 bases between them. Germline CDR1 DFQATT, CDR2 SNEGSKA (reference sequence). This CDR3 contains 15 residues. In DNA form, the CDR3 reads TGCAGTGCTAGCGGTACGTCAGGGGATCACTATGGCTACACCTTC. It is translated as CSASGTSGDHYGYTF.

This rearrangement joins TRBV5-4 to TRBJ2-2; TRBD1 is a possible D gene (5 bases). Germline CDR1 reads SGHNT; CDR2 reads YYREEE (reference sequence). The CDR3 runs 15 residues. V shed 5 bases and J shed 7 bases, with 18 bases lying between them. The CDR3 here is CASSFDPRAGGELFF. The CDR3 bases are TGTGCCAGCAGTTTCGACCCCAGGGCAGGCGGGGAGCTGTTTTTT.

This chain uses TRBV6-2 or TRBV6-3 with TRBJ2-1, with D unclear. The CDR3 has 16 amino acids. Germline values: CDR1 MNHEY, CDR2 SVGEGT. V lost 0 bases and J 1 base, leaving 10 bases between the germline ends. The CDR3 loop is CASSYSMEPSYNEQFF. The DNA of the CDR3 is TGTGCCAGCAGTTACTCGATGGAGCCTTCCTACAATGAGCAGTTCTTC.

This clonotype was counted ten times or more. This sequence joins TRBV28 and TRBJ1-4, with 8 bases matching TRBD1. V was clipped by 6 bases and J by 6 bases; unmatched bases: 6. This CDR3 is 14 amino acids long. Germline values: CDR1 MDHEN, CDR2 SYDVKM. CDR3 DNA: TGTGCCAGCAGCTCGGGACAGGAGGATGAAAAACTGTTTTTT. Translation: CASSSGQEDEKLFF. Complete variable domain (other parts from reference TRBV28 and TRBJ1-4): DVKVTQSSRYLVKRTGEKVFLECVQDMDHENMFWYRQDPGLGLRLIYFSYDVKMKEKGDIPEGYSVSREKKERFSLILESASTNQTSMYLCASSSGQEDEKLFFGSGTQLSVL.

In the case of this clonotype: Germline and junction disagree at one end, which may indicate a read error. The rearrangement joins TRBV5-1 to TRBJ2-7, with D possibly called TRBD1 or TRBD2 (5 bases each). This CDR3 is built from 11 residues. Germline-derived CDR1 and CDR2 are SGHRS and YFSETQ. CDR3 sequence: CASSLDGDEYF. In nucleotides, the CDR3 is TGTGCCAGCAGCTTGGACGGGGACGAGTACTTC.

The V call is TRBV20-1, the J call TRBJ2-7, with 7 positions matching TRBD1. CDR1 is DFQATT, CDR2 SNEGSKA, per germline (reference sequence). V was pared by 3 bases and J by 4 bases, with 6 bases of the junction left unmatched. CDR3 length: 13 amino acids. CDR3 amino acids: CSARKGAVYEQYF. DNA of the CDR3: TGCAGTGCTAGGAAGGGGGCTGTATACGAGCAGTACTTC.

In the case of this clonotype: This may stem from a read error, because a much larger clone lies one nucleotide away. The genes are TRBV7-9 and TRBJ2-7, with unresolved D. The germline gives CDR1 SEHNR, CDR2 FQNEAQ (reference sequence). The CDR3 runs 11 residues. Trimming cost V 3 bases and J 5 bases, with 5 bases left between them. CDR3: CASSFEDEQYF. In DNA, the CDR3 is TGTGCCAGCAGCTTTGAGGACGAGCAGTACTTC.

A few counts support this clonotype. The rearrangement joins TRBV5-6 to TRBJ1-1; D is undetermined. The CDR3 spans 11 residues. Trimming removed 2 bases from V and 6 bases from J, with 5 bases in between. Germline lookup yields CDR1 SGHDT and CDR2 YYEEEE. CDR3 amino acids: CASSFSAEAFF. The CDR3, as DNA: TGTGCCAGCAGCTTTTCCGCTGAAGCTTTCTTT.

This clonotype was detected ten times or more. V gene TRBV30 combines with J gene TRBJ2-7; tentatively, D is TRBD2 (5 bases). This CDR3 region has 12 residues. Deletions cut 5 bases from V and 4 bases from J, with 12 bases between. CDR1 and CDR2 (germline): GTSNPN, SVGIG (reference sequence). The CDR3, as DNA: TGTGCCTGGGGCAGAGGAGGTTACGAGCAGTACTTC. It is translated as CAWGRGGYEQYF.

The sample holds many counts of this clonotype. V and J are TRBV6-1 and TRBJ2-1, with TRBD2 matching over 7 bases. Per germline, CDR1 MNHNS and CDR2 SASEGT. The CDR3 covers 15 residues. V shed 1 base and J 7 bases; nucleotides not matched to a gene: 7. DNA for the CDR3: TGTGCCAGCAGTGAAGGGAACGGGAGGACTAATGAGCAGTTCTTC. Protein sequence: CASSEGNGRTNEQFF.

In its sample, this clonotype was seen many times. The gene calls are TRBV2 and TRBJ2-2; 12 nucleotides match TRBD1. The trim removed 7 bases at V and 7 bases at J, leaving 4 bases unmatched. The CDR3 spans 14 residues. The germline V gene has CDR1 SNHLY and CDR2 FYNNEI. The CDR3 is CASKGQGAGGELFF. In nucleotides, the CDR3 is TGTGCCAGCAAGGGACAGGGGGCCGGCGGGGAGCTGTTTTTT.

This clonotype appeared many times. This chain uses TRBV19 with TRBJ1-5; D is uncertain. The CDR3 runs 12 residues. Trimming shortened V by 3 bases and J by 5 bases, and 5 bases separated the two germline ends. The germline V gene encodes CDR1 LNHDA and CDR2 SQIVND (reference sequence). The CDR3 here is CASSIGDQPQHF. DNA for the CDR3: TGTGCCAGTAGTATTGGCGATCAGCCCCAGCATTTT.

This clonotype came up a few times. This chain joins TRBV9 and TRBJ2-1; D assignment may be TRBD1 or TRBD2 (5 bases each). CDR1 and CDR2 from the germline V gene are SGDLS and YYNGEE. V shed 3 bases and J shed 9 bases, with 13 bases lying between them. The CDR3 spans 13 residues. CDR3 residues: CASSALRAGEQFF. In DNA form, the CDR3 reads TGTGCCAGCAGCGCGCTCAGGGCGGGTGAGCAGTTCTTC.

There are a few counts of this clonotype. It may be a read error: a sequence one base away is much more abundant. This chain links TRBV12-3 or TRBV12-4 with TRBJ2-7; possible D gene TRBD1, 6 bases. V lost 3 bases to trimming and J lost 6 bases, with 15 bases between them. The CDR3 is 14 amino acids. DNA of the CDR3: TGTGCCAGCAGTTTGGGGGCAGGGCCCTGCGAGCAGTACTTC. The encoded protein is CASSLGAGPCEQYF.

This clonotype was seen repeatedly, ten times or more. The V call is TRBV30, the J call TRBJ2-1; D may be TRBD1 (5 bases). Germline V gene lookup returns CDR1 GTSNPN and CDR2 SVGIG (reference sequence). The CDR3 contains 13 residues. Trimming shortened V by 8 bases and J by 0 bases, and 11 bases separated the two germline ends. The chain's CDR3 is CAGAAPSYNEQFF. In nucleotides, the CDR3 is TGTGCCGGGGCAGCGCCCTCCTACAATGAGCAGTTCTTC.

This clonotype has ten or more counts. The rearrangement links TRBV5-5 to TRBJ2-1; D may be TRBD1 (6 bases). This CDR3 comprises 15 residues. V lost 4 bases and J lost 6, with 17 bases in between. In germline, CDR1 is SGHKS, CDR2 YYEKEE (reference sequence). The DNA of the CDR3 is TGTGCCAGCAGCCAAACAGGGCGAACCACCAATGAGCAGTTCTTC. Protein: CASSQTGRTTNEQFF.

On this clonotype itself: The junction does not match germline at one end; this may be a read error. This chain connects TRBV29-1 to TRBJ2-4, with no clear D. This CDR3 has 12 amino acids. Germline V lookup: CDR1 SQVTM, CDR2 ANQGSEA. The CDR3 sequence is CSGEKVGNIQYF. The CDR3 nucleotides read TGCAGCGGTGAAAAAGTCGGAAACATTCAGTACTTC.

Ten or more counts support this clonotype. The limits of the CDR3 on the DNA are not certain, so only TCRdb's listed CDR3 is given. The chain recombines TRBV2 with TRBJ2-1; the table names TRBD2, a call not compared with the DNA. Germline CDR1 SNHLY, CDR2 FYNNEI. The CDR3 length is 16 residues, termini included. This CDR3 reads CASSSSRLAGVNEQFF.

The chain uses TRBV30 and TRBJ2-4, with 9 bases that match TRBD2. CDR1 and CDR2 from the germline V gene are GTSNPN and SVGIG (reference sequence). V was pared by 2 bases and J by 8 bases, with 7 bases of the junction left unmatched. The CDR3 spans 14 residues. The CDR3 nucleotides are TGTGCCTGGAGTCTATCTAGCGGGAAGCACATTCAGTACTTC. Its translation: CAWSLSSGKHIQYF.

This rearrangement joins TRBV30 to TRBJ2-3; TRBD2 agrees at 8 bases. Germline V gene lookup returns CDR1 GTSNPN and CDR2 SVGIG (reference sequence). The CDR3 is made up of 14 amino acids. V gave up 2 bases and J gave up 2 bases; unmatched junction bases: 3. The CDR3, as DNA: TGTGCCTGGAGTAGGGGACTAGACACAGATACGCAGTATTTT. Protein: CAWSRGLDTDTQYF.

This clonotype appeared a few times. The chain carries TRBV11-2 and TRBJ2-3, with 11 bases lining up with TRBD1. The closer fit of TRBJ2-5 to the DNA end suggests the J call may be wrong. CDR3 length: 15 residues. From germline, CDR1 is SGHAT and CDR2 FQNNGV. The CDR3 protein is CASSTGQGAGETQYF. As DNA, the CDR3 is TGTGCCAGCAGCACTGGACAGGGGGCTGGGGAGACCCAGTACTTC.

This clonotype was seen many times. The chain recombines TRBV11-3 with TRBJ1-1; D perhaps matches TRBD1 (5 bases). Between the trimmed V and J ends, which lost 5 bases and 7 bases, there was a span of 14 bases. Germline V gene lookup returns CDR1 SGHNT and CDR2 YENEEA. CDR3 size: 13 residues. CDR3 amino acids: CASSDPGLLEAFF. The CDR3 bases are TGTGCCAGCAGCGATCCGGGACTCCTTGAAGCTTTCTTT.

This clonotype was seen repeatedly, ten times or more. In nucleotides, the CDR3 is TGCGCCAGCAGTCCGGACAGGAGCTCCTACGAGCAGTACTTC. Amino acid sequence: CASSPDRSSYEQYF. The rearrangement uses TRBV5-1 and TRBJ2-7; 7 bases agree with TRBD1. Germline CDR1 is SGHRS and CDR2 is YFSETQ. V gave up 5 bases and J gave up 0 bases; unmatched junction bases: 5. The CDR3 has 14 residues.

The chain recombines TRBV4-1 with TRBJ1-5; D remains unclear. This CDR3 has 13 residues. The germline V and J ends were trimmed by 6 bases and 2 bases, with 8 bases remaining between them. Germline CDR1 MGHRA, CDR2 YSYEKL. This chain's CDR3 is CASRLAGNQPQHF. The DNA of the CDR3 is TGCGCCAGCAGATTAGCTGGCAATCAGCCCCAGCATTTT.

There are a few counts of this clonotype. The genes are TRBV19 and TRBJ2-1, with TRBD2 identical over 9 bases. CDR3 size: 17 residues. Germline V gives CDR1 LNHDA, CDR2 SQIVND (reference sequence). Unmatched junction bases numbered 15, after V lost 5 bases and J lost 7 bases. The CDR3 region is CASSRSLGREGRNEQFF. Written as DNA, the CDR3 is TGTGCCAGTAGTCGATCCCTGGGGCGGGAGGGCCGAAATGAGCAGTTCTTC.

CDR3 sequence: CASSELGWTEAFF. The CDR3 region has the DNA TGTGCCAGCAGTGAACTGGGATGGACTGAAGCTTTCTTT. V and J are TRBV25-1 and TRBJ1-1, with D unclear. This CDR3 is 13 amino acids long. Germline loops: CDR1 MGHDK, CDR2 SYGVNS. V was pared by 2 bases and J by 5 bases, with 9 bases between. Combining the CDR3 with reference TRBV25-1 and TRBJ1-1 gives the whole variable domain EADIYQTPRYLVIGTGKKITLECSQTMGHDKMYWYQQDPGMELHLIHYSYGVNSTEKGDLSSESTVSRIRTEHFPLTLESARPSHTSQYLCASSELGWTEAFFGQGTRLTVV.

This clonotype has only a few counts. V is TRBV20-1 and J is TRBJ2-6, with no clear D. The length of the CDR3 is 15 residues. CDR1 and CDR2 (germline): DFQATT, SNEGSKA (reference sequence). V lost 3 bases to trimming and J lost 2 bases, with 11 bases between them. In DNA form, the CDR3 reads TGCAGTGCTAGGGGTTCCCTGGCTGGGGCCAACGTCCTGACTTTC. Its protein is CSARGSLAGANVLTF.

This clonotype was detected once. It is likely a read error: a sequence one base away is far more abundant. The V call is TRBV6-2 or TRBV6-3, the J call TRBJ1-1; 9 nucleotides line up with TRBD1. Germline assignment: CDR1 MNHEY and CDR2 SVGEGT. The CDR3 totals 13 residues. This chain's CDR3 is CLTGGYMNTEALF. As DNA, the CDR3 is TGTCTCACAGGGGGCTACATGAACACTGAAGCTCTCTTT.

This clonotype was found many times. The gene calls are TRBV28 and TRBJ2-3, with 12 bases lining up with TRBD2. CDR3 length: 17 amino acids. The germline CDR1 and CDR2 sequences are MDHEN and SYDVKM. The V segment lost 6 bases and the J segment 5 bases; nucleotides outside the gene matches: 12. The CDR3, as DNA: TGTGCCAGCAGCCCTAGCGGGAGGGCCTTCGTGGGAGATACGCAGTATTTT. Protein product: CASSPSGRAFVGDTQYF.

This clonotype has a single count. The chain links TRBV6-2 or TRBV6-3 to TRBJ2-1; 7 bases agree with TRBD1. The length of the CDR3 is 13 residues. V was clipped by 6 bases and J by 6 bases; unmatched bases: 5. The germline V gene has CDR1 MNHEY and CDR2 SVGEGT. In nucleotides, the CDR3 is TGTGCCAGCAGGCTGGGACAGTTCAATGAGCAGTTCTTC. It codes for CASRLGQFNEQFF.

Notes on this clonotype: The likely explanation is a read error, given a far larger clone one base away. The genes are TRBV7-8 and TRBJ2-2; D is ambiguous. Per the germline V gene, CDR1 is SGHVS and CDR2 is FQNEAQ. The CDR3 has 12 amino acids. The CDR3 sequence: CASSVNTEELFF. The DNA for the CDR3 is TGTGCCAGCAGCGTAAACACCGAGGAGCTGTTTTTT.

This clonotype was detected only a few times. The J gene is TRBJ2-3, the V gene TRBV6-5; TRBD1 or TRBD2 may be the D gene (5 bases each). Per the germline V gene, CDR1 is MNHEY and CDR2 is SVGAGI. This CDR3 contains 15 residues. V was cut by 2 bases and J by 5 bases, with 14 bases left in between. Here the CDR3 DNA reads TGTGCCAGCAGTTACCCGGGGCCGAGGGGAGATACGCAGTATTTT. Encoded protein: CASSYPGPRGDTQYF.